Below, one TCR beta chain is given with its context. This sample is part of a study of shared T cell receptors in the human thymus. Germline V gene lookup returns CDR1 SGHNT and CDR2 YYREEE (reference sequence). The junction had 5 bases not matched to a gene; V was cut back by 5 bases and J by 4 bases. The CDR3 length is 14 residues. Repertoires were generated with immunoSEQ multiplex PCR, while TCRdb's copy carries only in-frame clones and drops some. The table has about 660,000 clones, approximately 87% seen once. This sample was shared with a second study, whose subject was human thymus T cells. That study reports: In thymic and blood repertoires alike, V and J usage looked biased. Unrelated people showed highly overlapping thymic repertoires, related research reported.

This clonotype originated in a boy under three years old with a congenital heart defect. V is TRBV5-4 and J is TRBJ2-3; 9 bases fit TRBD2. Sequencing used thymocytes. The CDR3 loop reads CASRTTSGSDTQYF. CDR3 DNA: TGTGCCAGCAGGACGACTAGCGGTTCAGATACGCAGTATTTT.